A single sample is the source of the 18 T cell receptor beta chains below, sequenced in a study of beta chain features in type 1 diabetes. Study-wide results and caveats: Type 1 diabetes patients had moderately but significantly shorter TCRB CDR3s in all four CD4+ subsets.

The isolated RNA, all of it, was reverse transcribed, so expressed TCRB transcripts were what got sequenced. The table came from immunoSEQ multiplex PCR; TCRdb's copy has only in-frame clones and leaves some out. The data hold hundreds of thousands of clones, with more than 12% observed a single time. No antigens are known for them. The specimen was naive CD4+ T cells from blood. All receptors derive from a young man with type 1 diabetes.

Concerning this clone: Within the sample, other DNA sequences also encode this same CDR3. This sequence joins TRBV23-1 and TRBJ2-6; no firm D call. TRBV23-1 is annotated as an ORF whose role is uncertain. Trimming pared 6 bases from V and 3 bases from J, leaving 6 bases between. This CDR3 is 13 amino acids long. CDR3 in amino acids: CASRPGGANVLTF. The CDR3, as DNA: TGCGCCAGCAGGCCAGGTGGGGCCAACGTCCTGACTTTC.

This clone has more than one count but fewer than ten. The DNA of the CDR3 is TGTGCCAGCAGCTTATACGGCCAGACCTACAATGAGCAGTTCTTC. Translated, it gives CASSLYGQTYNEQFF. V and J are TRBV7-2 and TRBJ2-1, with D uncertain. Germline values: CDR1 SGHTA, CDR2 FQGNSA. Between the trimmed V and J ends, which lost 2 bases and 2 bases, there was a span of 10 bases. The CDR3 length is 15 residues.

This clone has a handful of counts. The chain employs TRBV25-1 and TRBJ2-1; 8 bases are a match to TRBD1. After removal of 4 bases from V and 1 base from J, the junction contained 6 bases not matched to a gene. The CDR3 is 16 amino acids. Germline V lookup: CDR1 MGHDK, CDR2 SYGVNS. This CDR3 reads CASSAQTGESYNEQFF. The DNA of the CDR3 is TGTGCCAGCAGTGCCCAGACAGGGGAGTCCTACAATGAGCAGTTCTTC.

The V and J genes are TRBV30 and TRBJ1-2; 10 positions agree with TRBD1. V trimming: 2 bases; J trimming: 0 bases; junction bases outside the gene matches: 3. Germline V lookup: CDR1 GTSNPN, CDR2 SVGIG (reference sequence). CDR3 length: 15 amino acids. The CDR3 DNA reads TGTGCCTGGAGTCACGACAGGGGGCCTAACTATGGCTACACCTTC. Its translation: CAWSHDRGPNYGYTF.

This clone was counted only a few times. J is TRBJ2-5 and V is TRBV6-1; D may be TRBD2 (5 bases). V was cut by 4 bases and J by 4 bases, with 10 bases left in between. The CDR3 extends over 13 amino acids. CDR1 and CDR2 from the germline V gene are MNHNS and SASEGT. CDR3 nucleotide sequence: TGTGCCAGCAGTGCGAGCGGCCGAGAGACCCAGTACTTC. As protein: CASSASGRETQYF.

The genes are TRBV18 and TRBJ2-1; 14 positions agree with TRBD2. This CDR3 contains 19 residues. The J segment lost 4 bases and the V segment lost 0 bases, leaving 8 bases of the junction unmatched. The germline gives CDR1 KGHSH, CDR2 LQKENI. The CDR3 coding sequence is TGTGCCAGCTCACCACCTGGACTAGCGGGGGGCAAGAGATACAATGAGCAGTTCTTC. This translates into CASSPPGLAGGKRYNEQFF.

This clone was seen only a few times. V gene TRBV23-1 combines with J gene TRBJ2-7; tentatively, D is TRBD2 (6 bases). TRBV23-1 is assigned to the ORF class and has an uncertain function. The V and J ends lost 1 base and 1 base respectively, with 11 bases between them. The CDR3 has 15 residues. The DNA for the CDR3 is TGCGCCAGCAGTCAATTCCTTGGGAGGTCCTACGAGCAGTACTTC. Amino acids: CASSQFLGRSYEQYF.

With regard to this clone: Other DNA sequences in this specimen translate into the identical CDR3. The V and J genes are TRBV7-9 and TRBJ2-7; the D is unclear. Trimming removed 5 bases at V and 3 bases at J, with 5 bases between. This CDR3 has 11 amino acids. Germline CDR1 is SEHNR and CDR2 is FQNEAQ (reference sequence). In DNA, the CDR3 is TGTGCCAGCAGCCCCCACTACGAGCAGTACTTC. Translated: CASSPHYEQYF.

This clone appeared a few times. The chain links TRBV6-1 to TRBJ1-5, with no clear D. The CDR3 loop spans 15 amino acids. Germline V CDR1 and CDR2: MNHNS, SASEGT. Between the trimmed V and J ends, which lost 4 bases and 7 bases, there was a span of 17 bases. CDR3 amino acids: CASSVGIGMYQPQHF. CDR3 in DNA: TGTGCCAGCAGTGTGGGCATAGGGATGTACCAGCCCCAGCATTTT.

This clone came up a few times. The rearrangement links TRBV18 to TRBJ1-2; 7 bases line up with TRBD1. V shed 4 bases, J shed 8 bases, and the junction held 7 bases outside the gene matches. This CDR3 is built from 13 residues. The germline V gene has CDR1 KGHSH and CDR2 LQKENI. The CDR3 region is CASSLDREKGYTF. The CDR3 region has the DNA TGTGCCAGCTCACTCGACAGGGAAAAAGGCTACACCTTC.

The rearrangement joins TRBV2 to TRBJ2-3; 7 bases match TRBD1. The CDR3 loop spans 15 amino acids. V shed 5 bases, J shed 0 bases, and the junction held 5 bases outside the gene matches. Germline V lookup: CDR1 SNHLY, CDR2 FYNNEI. CDR3 sequence reads: CASSRDRSSTDTQYF. CDR3 coding DNA: TGTGCCAGCAGTAGGGACAGATCTAGCACAGATACGCAGTATTTT. The full variable domain, its missing parts supplied by reference TRBV2 and TRBJ2-3, is EPEVTQTPSHQVTQMGQEVILRCVPISNHLYFYWYRQILGQKVEFLVSFYNNEISEKSEIFDDQFSVERPDGSNFTLKIRSTKLEDSAMYFCASSRDRSSTDTQYFGPGTRLTVL.

This clone appeared a few times. The V and J genes are TRBV7-9 and TRBJ2-1; 8 nucleotides line up with TRBD1. J was trimmed by 7 bases and V by 6 bases; bases with no gene match: 11. The CDR3 is 15 residues long. Germline CDR1 reads SEHNR; CDR2 reads FQNEAQ (reference sequence). The CDR3 nucleotides are TGTGCCAGCAGGCTGCCAGGGGGCGAGAGGAATGAGCAGTTCTTC. Encoded protein: CASRLPGGERNEQFF.

The rearrangement links TRBV19 to TRBJ2-3; a weak D match, TRBD1 (5 bases). The CDR3 contains 16 residues. Germline loops: CDR1 LNHDA, CDR2 SQIVND (reference sequence). The V end lost 1 base, the J end lost 0 bases, and 11 bases lay between the germline ends. The CDR3 sequence: CASSIVRQGSTDTQYF. CDR3 DNA: TGTGCCAGTAGTATAGTACGCCAGGGTAGCACAGATACGCAGTATTTT.

V usage is TRBV15 and J usage is TRBJ1-1; D might be TRBD1 (6 bases). The V and J ends lost 1 base and 3 bases respectively, with 9 bases between them. In germline, CDR1 is LNHNV, CDR2 YYDKDF (reference sequence). This CDR3 region has 14 residues. Here the CDR3 DNA reads TGTGCCACCAGCAGAGGGGGGCTGGACACTGAAGCTTTCTTT. This codes for CATSRGGLDTEAFF.

The sample holds a few counts of this clone. This chain connects TRBV29-1 to TRBJ2-7, with unresolved D. The CDR3 is 12 residues long. V was trimmed by 4 bases and J by 0 bases, leaving 7 bases between them. CDR1 and CDR2 from the germline V gene are SQVTM and ANQGSEA. The chain's CDR3 is CSVALGSYEQYF. CDR3 DNA: TGCAGCGTTGCCCTCGGCTCCTACGAGCAGTACTTC.

This clone was detected only a few times. The rearrangement links TRBV5-1 to TRBJ1-6; 7 bases map to TRBD1. The CDR3 is made up of 16 amino acids. CDR1 and CDR2 (germline): SGHRS, YFSETQ. J was trimmed by 5 bases and V by 4 bases; bases with no gene match: 9. This CDR3 is CASSRLDRVDNSPLHF. In DNA form, the CDR3 reads TGCGCCAGCAGCCGCCTAGACAGGGTGGATAATTCACCCCTCCACTTT.

This CDR3 is CASSAGGSLETQYF. In DNA, the CDR3 is TGTGCCAGCTCGGCGGGGGGCTCGTTAGAGACCCAGTACTTC. V is TRBV11-2 and J is TRBJ2-5; TRBD2 matches 8 bases. This CDR3 region has 14 residues. The germline gives CDR1 SGHAT, CDR2 FQNNGV. The junction had 9 bases not matched to a gene; V was cut back by 8 bases and J by 4 bases.

This clone has only a few counts. V is TRBV7-9 and J is TRBJ2-4; perhaps TRBD1 as D (6 bases). V was shortened by 1 base and J by 7 bases, with 14 bases between the two germline ends. From germline, CDR1 is SEHNR and CDR2 FQNEAQ (reference sequence). The CDR3 totals 15 residues. CDR3: CASSLVEAGVNIQYF. The CDR3 DNA reads as TGTGCCAGCAGCTTAGTGGAGGCAGGGGTGAACATTCAGTACTTC.